This T cell receptor beta chain is drawn from a study of shared clonotypes between healthy human individuals. At the level of the study: Each donor's CD8 memory used one plate, CD8 naive two, each CD4 subset three. Study results and caveats: Sorted-subset sequencing was shown by rarefaction to be incomplete despite large depth.

Germline V gene lookup returns CDR1 SGHTA and CDR2 FQGNSA. Trimming took 3 bases from V and 0 from J, leaving 5 bases between them. The length of the CDR3 is 13 residues. On this clone: Its antigen is unknown.

Every donor was a Caucasian adult from Nashville, Tennessee. Profiling relied on immunoSEQ multiplex PCR, and the TCRdb table lists in-frame clones only, not all of them. The repertoire includes 2 million to 2.5 million clones, 95% of them detected once, and 0.13% sits in the top ten. Sequencing used naive CD4+ T cells sorted from blood. The subset here: CD45RA+ positively selected. This sequence joins TRBV7-2 and TRBJ1-1; D gene ambiguous. The sequence was collected from a man aged 18 to 29 in good health. The CDR3, as DNA: TGTGCCAGCAGCTTCCAGTTGAACACTGAAGCTTTCTTT. Protein sequence: CASSFQLNTEAFF.